Below are 9 T cell receptor beta chains sequenced from a single sample in a study of T cells in Graves' hyperthyroidism and ophthalmopathy. The CDR3 regions of TCR beta were amplified from RNA transcripts. A first-round RT-PCR of the TCR CDR3 used the HTBI primer set. TCRdb redid the calling of the multiplex PCR reads with MiXCR, one entry per CDR3 protein. The sample lists approximately 560,000 distinct CDR3 sequences, approximately 44% occurring once. The sequenced sample consisted of peripheral blood or thyroid tissue (not recorded which). The receptors originated from a woman in her late teens or twenties with Graves' hyperthyroidism.

The V gene is TRBV19, the J gene TRBJ2-7; TRBD1 aligns across 9 bases. The CDR3 sequence is 13 residues long. Germline V CDR1 and CDR2: LNHDA, SQIVND (reference sequence). The V and J ends lost 7 bases and 4 bases, in that order; junction bases with no gene match: 5. CDR3 amino acids: CASMKQGAYEQYF. For the CDR3, the DNA is TGTGCCAGTATGAAACAGGGGGCGTACGAGCAGTACTTC.

V is TRBV7-3 and J is TRBJ2-2, with D perhaps TRBD1 (6 bases). Trimming shortened V by 11 bases and J by 5 bases, and 18 bases separated the two germline ends. Germline CDR1 SGHTA, CDR2 FQGTGA. The CDR3 has 14 residues. The DNA for the CDR3 is TGTGCCGGTGGGCAGGGGCGGAGGACCGGGGAGCTGTTTTTT. It translates to CAGGQGRRTGELFF.

V and J are TRBV2 and TRBJ1-6; D remains ambiguous. The CDR3 totals 16 residues. The V and J ends lost 8 bases and 0 bases respectively, with 14 bases between them. Germline assignment: CDR1 SNHLY and CDR2 FYNNEI. CDR3 bases: TGTGCCAGCTTGATATGGGAGAGCTCCTATAATTCACCCCTCCACTTT. Translation: CASLIWESSYNSPLHF.

This clonotype was counted once. This chain connects TRBV20-1 to TRBJ2-2; TRBD2 agrees at 12 bases. The junction had 7 bases not matched to a gene; V was cut back by 0 bases and J by 8 bases. Germline V gene data show CDR1 as DFQATT and CDR2 as SNEGSKA (reference sequence). The CDR3 extends over 16 amino acids. CDR3: CSARDSGLAGGGELFF. As DNA, the CDR3 is TGCAGTGCTAGAGACTCGGGACTAGCGGGCGGTGGGGAGCTGTTTTTT.

In its sample, this clonotype was seen a few times. This chain links TRBV7-9 with TRBJ1-3; 7 bases agree with TRBD1. Per germline, CDR1 SEHNR and CDR2 FQNEAQ (reference sequence). CDR3 length equals 15 residues. V was clipped by 6 bases and J by 4 bases; unmatched bases: 9. CDR3 loop: CASSPTGASGNTIYF. CDR3 nucleotides: TGTGCCAGCAGTCCAACAGGGGCTTCGGGAAACACCATATATTTT.

This clonotype was recorded at least ten times. This sequence joins TRBV7-2 and TRBJ1-1; D unresolved. This CDR3 has 11 amino acids. Trimming pared 5 bases from V and 4 bases from J, leaving 5 bases between. Germline CDR1 and CDR2: SGHTA and FQGNSA. The CDR3 DNA sequence: TGTGCCAGCAGCCCATTCACTGAAGCTTTCTTT. Translated: CASSPFTEAFF.

The CDR3 here is CAISESGHSNQPQHF. The CDR3 DNA reads as TGTGCCATCAGTGAGTCGGGACATTCCAATCAGCCCCAGCATTTT. This chain connects TRBV10-3 to TRBJ1-5; D might be TRBD1 (6 bases). CDR1 ENHRY and CDR2 SYGVKD come from the germline V gene. V lost 0 bases and J lost 3, with 9 bases in between. The CDR3 runs to 15 residues.

This clonotype showed up many times. The CDR3 spells CSVDRGTSNYGYTF. CDR3 DNA: TGCAGCGTTGACAGGGGAACTTCTAACTATGGCTACACCTTC. The genes are TRBV29-1 and TRBJ1-2; a possible D gene is TRBD1 (6 bases). The CDR3 extends over 14 amino acids. Germline CDR1 and CDR2: SQVTM and ANQGSEA. V gave up 3 bases and J gave up 0 bases, with 11 bases separating them. Variable domain in full (rest from reference TRBV29-1 and TRBJ1-2): SAVISQKPSRDICQRGTSLTIQCQVDSQVTMMFWYRQQPGQSLTLIATANQGSEATYESGFVIDKFPISRPNLTFSTLTVSNMSPEDSSIYLCSVDRGTSNYGYTFGSGTRLTVV.

This clonotype was detected a few times. The CDR3: CASSDGTSGSADTQYF. The CDR3, as DNA: TGTGCCAGCAGCGACGGGACTAGCGGGAGTGCAGATACGCAGTATTTT. V and J are TRBV7-8 and TRBJ2-3, with TRBD2 matching 14 bases. Losses at the gene ends were 5 bases for V and 4 bases for J; bases not matched to a gene: 5. The germline V gene encodes CDR1 SGHVS and CDR2 FQNEAQ. The CDR3 consists of 16 residues.